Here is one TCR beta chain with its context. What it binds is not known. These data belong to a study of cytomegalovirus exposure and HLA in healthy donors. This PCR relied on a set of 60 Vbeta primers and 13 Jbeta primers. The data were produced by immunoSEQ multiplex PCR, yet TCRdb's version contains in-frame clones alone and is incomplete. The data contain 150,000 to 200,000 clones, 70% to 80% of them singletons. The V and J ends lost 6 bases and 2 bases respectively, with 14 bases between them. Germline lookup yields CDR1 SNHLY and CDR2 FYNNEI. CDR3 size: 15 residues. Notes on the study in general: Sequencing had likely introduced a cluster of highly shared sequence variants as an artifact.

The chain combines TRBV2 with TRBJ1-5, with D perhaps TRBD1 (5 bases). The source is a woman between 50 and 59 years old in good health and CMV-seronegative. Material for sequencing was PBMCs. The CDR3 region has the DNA TGTGCCAGCAGCCTCGGGGGTATCGGCAATCAGCCCCAGCATTTT. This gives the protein CASSLGGIGNQPQHF.